This TCR beta chain was observed in a study of shared clonotypes between healthy human individuals (dated by TCRdb to 2018 to 2020). Regarding the research as a whole: A few men and two women, aged 18 to 49 years, made up the cohort. Between about 0.94 and 8.9 billion PBMCs per donor were obtained by leukapheresis. The study deeply sequenced blood TCR repertoires of several healthy adults to estimate repertoire size and the extent of clonotype sharing between individuals. For each donor, CD4 naive and CD4 memory were each run on three plates, CD8 naive on two plates, and CD8 memory on one plate. To increase sequencing depth and limit assay-specific biases, TCR repertoire library preparation and sequencing were carried out by different laboratories using diverse techniques. Here is what the overall study found, with its caveats: Higher generation probabilities were observed for clonotypes shared by all four sorted-subset donors than for non-shared clonotypes. Even with the large sequencing depth, rarefaction of the sorted-subset datasets indicated that sequencing was incomplete. Pairwise subsampling led to the expectation that sequencing depth would affect the degree of clonotype sharing among donors. Sampling was limited to blood, and TCR repertoires in tissue likely differ from TCR repertoires in blood. Across four donors, roughly 5% of naive CD4, approximately 3.6% of naive CD8, about 2% of memory CD4, and around 0.4% of memory CD8 clonotypes were shared. Naive subsets generally had larger estimated clonotype richness than memory subsets did. Because the study included only a small number of donors, the genetic and exposure-history diversity represented was limited.

Using the deep immunoSEQ assay, TCR CDR3 regions were amplified from genomic DNA by multiplex PCR. Extracted genomic DNA from each cell subset was spread evenly across all wells of several immunoSEQ 96-well plates, with each plate serving as a replicate. For sorted subsets, each replicate PCR was loaded with roughly 0.2 ug genomic DNA, equivalent to 30,000 or so T cell genomes. Purified libraries were quantified with a Qubit 3.0 fluorometer, sized on a Bioanalyzer 2100, and re-quantified with the KAPA Library Quantification kit. Every immunoSEQ 96-well plate was sequenced on a separate single-read 150-cycle Illumina NextSeq 550 flow cell. The study's processing was this. Because the immunoSEQ output held only junctional sequences and lacked quality scores, the filtering could not match the filtering applied to full-length reads. To assign V/J genes and CDR3, sequences were annotated against IMGT germline references using PyIR, a Python wrapper for IgBLAST v1.9. Reads were removed for weak V/J assignments (E-value above 1e-6), missing CDR3, stop codons, out-of-frame junctions, or ambiguous translated residues. A V3J clonotype was defined by an identical inferred V gene, J gene, and CDR3 amino acid sequence. Percentage overlap between repertoires was computed as shared unique clonotypes divided by the size of the smaller repertoire. Three approaches were used to assess repertoire richness: RTK rarefaction, the Chao1 estimator, and Recon v2.1 estimates of unobserved clonotypes. OLGA was used to compute generation probabilities for all TCRbeta clonotypes that the gDNA method yielded from several donors. The clones in this table, taken by TCRdb from immuneACCESS, are in-frame only. Not every clone is retained; where verified, under half of the shortfall comes from an unresolved V gene, and the cause of the rest is unknown. Clonal size and the V and J genes are those of that table, whereas D and trimming came from the DNA. Present in this sample are some 2,500,000 clones, 85% to 95% of which were seen just once. The ten largest clones add up to around 0.4% of the sample.

A remark on this clone: The antigen this receptor binds is unknown. No base quality values were provided; no much bigger clone lies one nucleotide off.

Healthy HIV-negative adults with no recently reported acute infections or vaccinations were included as donors. Every donor was a Caucasian adult residing in Nashville, Tennessee, USA. CD4+ T cells were enriched by magnetic negative selection, after which naive cells were positively selected on CD45RA and the negative fraction was taken as the memory subset. Blood was collected by leukapheresis, and PBMCs were isolated by Ficoll-Histopaque density gradient centrifugation and then cryopreserved in liquid nitrogen vapor phase. Analytical flow cytometry was used to check the purity and quantity of every magnetically sorted T cell population. Genomic DNA was isolated from every sorted fraction and measured by UV absorbance on a Nanodrop 2000c. Counted from cysteine to phenylalanine, this CDR3 has 15 amino acids. Left in the record is the CDR3 DNA by itself, 45 bases read in frame from the first base. CDR1 and CDR2 are read off the germline V gene as SGHTA and FQGNSA. The germline ends are 14 bases apart after V is trimmed by 5 bases and J by 1 base.

This receptor was taken from a man younger than 35 in good health. Some clones in this sample may be carry-over from other donors' samples. Sequencing used naive CD4+ T cells from PBMCs. The cell subset or site label on this specimen signifies: CD45RA+ positively selected. This sequence uses TRBV7-2 and TRBJ1-1; too little of a D gene remains to name it. The CDR3 reads as follows: CASSPQDLRNTEAFF. Read as DNA, the sequence is TGTGCCAGCAGCCCCCAGGACTTACGGAACACTGAAGCTTTCTTT.